Below are 6 T cell receptor beta chains sequenced from a single sample in a study of blood T cells in healthy people across ages. Primers used in a second PCR of about 7 to 12 cycles were a sample-barcoded 5' primer and a J-beta primer mix. TCRdb reprocessed the 5' RACE reads with MiXCR, giving one entry per CDR3 protein. Of about 1.6 million distinct CDR3 sequences in the sample, around 36% were seen once. The sequencing sample was made of blood. The receptors were sampled from a woman aged 30 to 39 in good health.

About this clonotype: A much larger clone lies a single base off, so this may be a read error. This sequence joins TRBV4-1 and TRBJ2-4; D unresolved. The end of the DNA is better explained by TRBJ2-7, so the J call may be wrong. The CDR3 contains 13 residues. Germline V lookup: CDR1 MGHRA, CDR2 YSYEKL. The CDR3: CASSQVLLCEQYF. DNA for the CDR3: TGCGCCAGCAGCCAAGTTTTGCTATGCGAGCAGTACTTC.

This clonotype was recorded at least ten times. V usage is TRBV6-1 and J usage is TRBJ2-7; D not certain. Trimming shortened V by 5 bases and J by 0 bases, and 14 bases separated the two germline ends. Germline V gives CDR1 MNHNS, CDR2 SASEGT. There are 15 residues in the CDR3. CDR3 loop: CASSPTPNLSYEQYF. CDR3 sequence (DNA): TGTGCCAGCAGTCCGACTCCAAACCTCTCCTACGAGCAGTACTTC.

The V gene is TRBV20-1, the J gene TRBJ2-2, with a weak D call TRBD2 (6 bases). The CDR3 runs to 16 residues. Germline-derived CDR1 and CDR2 are DFQATT and SNEGSKA (reference sequence). The V end lost 0 bases, the J end lost 1 base, and 12 bases lay between the germline ends. This CDR3 reads CSARDRVGGNTGELFF. Written as DNA, the CDR3 is TGCAGTGCTAGAGATCGGGTCGGGGGGAACACCGGGGAGCTGTTTTTT.

This clonotype was picked up a small number of times. V usage is TRBV6-5 and J usage is TRBJ1-5; D call uncertain. V lost 5 bases and J 3 bases, leaving 8 bases between the germline ends. Per the germline V gene, CDR1 is MNHEY and CDR2 is SVGAGI. This CDR3 contains 13 residues. The CDR3 nucleotides read TGTGCCAGCAGTCGGAGGGCCAATCAGCCCCAGCATTTT. Residues: CASSRRANQPQHF.

V usage is TRBV20-1 and J usage is TRBJ2-2; 8 bases align to TRBD1. The CDR3 contains 16 residues. From germline, CDR1 is DFQATT and CDR2 SNEGSKA (reference sequence). CDR3 loop: CSPGTGIQENTGELFF. DNA for the CDR3: TGCAGCCCCGGGACAGGTATACAAGAGAACACCGGGGAGCTGTTTTTT.

As to this clonotype: A much larger clonotype is one base distant, so this may be a read error. The chain joins TRBV20-1 to TRBJ1-5, with D tentatively TRBD1 (5 bases). The CDR3 runs to 14 residues. Germline V gene data show CDR1 as DFQATT and CDR2 as SNEGSKA (reference sequence). V was shortened by 6 bases and J by 4 bases, with 16 bases between the two germline ends. As DNA, the CDR3 is TGCAGTGCCGGGGCCACCCGAGGTAATCAGCCCCAGCATTTT. This gives the protein CSAGATRGNQPQHF.